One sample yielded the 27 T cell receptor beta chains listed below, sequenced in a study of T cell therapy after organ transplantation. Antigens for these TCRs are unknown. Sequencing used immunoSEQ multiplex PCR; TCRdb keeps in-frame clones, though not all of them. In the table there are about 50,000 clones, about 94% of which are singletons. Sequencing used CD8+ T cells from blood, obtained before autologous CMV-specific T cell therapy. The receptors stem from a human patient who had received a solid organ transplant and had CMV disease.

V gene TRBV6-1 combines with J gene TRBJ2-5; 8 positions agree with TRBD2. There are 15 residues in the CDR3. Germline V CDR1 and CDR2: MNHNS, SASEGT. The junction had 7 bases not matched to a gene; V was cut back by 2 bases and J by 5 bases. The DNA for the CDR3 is TGTGCCAGCAGTGAACTTACTAGCGGTCTGGAGACCCAGTACTTC. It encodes CASSELTSGLETQYF.

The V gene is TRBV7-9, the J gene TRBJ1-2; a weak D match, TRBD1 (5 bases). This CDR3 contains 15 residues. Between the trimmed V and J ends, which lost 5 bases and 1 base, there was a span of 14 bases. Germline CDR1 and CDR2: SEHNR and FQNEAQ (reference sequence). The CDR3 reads CASSGDRELNYGYTF. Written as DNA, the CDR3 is TGTGCCAGCAGCGGAGACAGAGAACTTAACTATGGCTACACCTTC.

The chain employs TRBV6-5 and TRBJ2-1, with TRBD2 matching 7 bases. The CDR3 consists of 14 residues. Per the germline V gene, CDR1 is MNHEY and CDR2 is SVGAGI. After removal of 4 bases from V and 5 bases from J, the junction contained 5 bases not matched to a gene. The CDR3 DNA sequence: TGTGCCAGCAGTTCCCTCGGGGGGAACAATGAGCAGTTCTTC. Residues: CASSSLGGNNEQFF.

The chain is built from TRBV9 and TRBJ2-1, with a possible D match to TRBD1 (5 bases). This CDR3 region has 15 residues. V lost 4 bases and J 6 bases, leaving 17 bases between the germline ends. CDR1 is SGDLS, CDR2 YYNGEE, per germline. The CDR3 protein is CASSPSVGAGNEQFF. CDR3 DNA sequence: TGTGCCAGCAGCCCCTCCGTAGGGGCTGGCAATGAGCAGTTCTTC.

This chain's CDR3 is CASRTQGGGYTF. The CDR3 DNA follows: TGTGCCAGCAGGACGCAGGGTGGAGGCTACACCTTC. The chain has TRBV6-5 and TRBJ1-2; D possibly corresponds to TRBD1 (5 bases). The CDR3 totals 12 residues. Germline CDR1 and CDR2: MNHEY and SVGAGI. V lost 6 bases, J lost 8 bases, and 13 bases lay in between.

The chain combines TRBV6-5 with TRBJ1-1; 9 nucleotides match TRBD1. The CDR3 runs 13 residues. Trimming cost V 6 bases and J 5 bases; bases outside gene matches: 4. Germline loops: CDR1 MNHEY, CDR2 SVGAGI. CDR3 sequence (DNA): TGTGCCAGCAGCTACGGACAGGGGACTGAAGCTTTCTTT. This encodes CASSYGQGTEAFF.

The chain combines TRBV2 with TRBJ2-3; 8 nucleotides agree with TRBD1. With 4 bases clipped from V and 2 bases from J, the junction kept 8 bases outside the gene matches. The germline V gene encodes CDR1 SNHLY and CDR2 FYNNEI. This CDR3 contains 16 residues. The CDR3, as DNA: TGTGCCAGCAGTGGGCCGACAGGGGCTTCCACAGATACGCAGTATTTT. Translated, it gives CASSGPTGASTDTQYF.

CDR3 nucleotide sequence: TGTGCCGGACTACTTCAGGATAACTATGGCTACACCTTC. Protein product: CAGLLQDNYGYTF. V gene TRBV30 combines with J gene TRBJ1-2, with unresolved D. Trimming took off 8 bases at V and 1 base at J, with 14 bases between the two ends. The V gene's germline CDR1 is GTSNPN and CDR2 SVGIG (reference sequence). This CDR3 has 13 amino acids. The full variable domain, rest sourced from reference TRBV30 and TRBJ1-2, is SQTIHQWPATLVQPVGSPLSLECTVEGTSNPNLYWYRQAAGRGLQLLFYSVGIGQISSEVPQNLSASRPQDRQFILSSKKLLLSDSGFYLCAGLLQDNYGYTFGSGTRLTVV.

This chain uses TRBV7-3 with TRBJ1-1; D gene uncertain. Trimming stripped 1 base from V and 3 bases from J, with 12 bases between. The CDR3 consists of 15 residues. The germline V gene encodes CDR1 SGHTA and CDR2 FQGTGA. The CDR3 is CASSLSQAKHTEAFF. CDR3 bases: TGTGCCAGCAGCTTAAGCCAGGCAAAGCACACTGAAGCTTTCTTT. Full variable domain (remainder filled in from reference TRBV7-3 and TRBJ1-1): GAGVSQTPSNKVTEKGKYVELRCDPISGHTALYWYRQSLGQGPEFLIYFQGTGAADDSGLPNDRFFAVRPEGSVSTLKIQRTERGDSAVYLCASSLSQAKHTEAFFGQGTRLTVV.

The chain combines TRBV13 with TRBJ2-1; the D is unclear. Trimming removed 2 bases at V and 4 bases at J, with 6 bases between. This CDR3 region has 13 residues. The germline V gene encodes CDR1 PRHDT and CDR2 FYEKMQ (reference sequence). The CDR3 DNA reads TGTGCCAGCAGCTTAACCGGATACAATGAGCAGTTCTTC. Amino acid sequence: CASSLTGYNEQFF.

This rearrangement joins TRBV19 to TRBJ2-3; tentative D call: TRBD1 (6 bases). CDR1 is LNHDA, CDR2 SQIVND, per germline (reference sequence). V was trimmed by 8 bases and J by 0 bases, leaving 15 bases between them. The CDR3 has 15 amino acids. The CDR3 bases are TGTGCCAGTCACACCGGGACACGGAGCACAGATACGCAGTATTTT. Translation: CASHTGTRSTDTQYF.

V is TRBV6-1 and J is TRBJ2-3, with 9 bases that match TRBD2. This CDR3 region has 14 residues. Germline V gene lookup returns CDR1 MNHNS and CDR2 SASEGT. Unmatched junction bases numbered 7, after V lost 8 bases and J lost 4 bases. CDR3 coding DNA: TGTGCCAGCGGGAGTAGCGGGGGCCCAGATACGCAGTATTTT. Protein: CASGSSGGPDTQYF.

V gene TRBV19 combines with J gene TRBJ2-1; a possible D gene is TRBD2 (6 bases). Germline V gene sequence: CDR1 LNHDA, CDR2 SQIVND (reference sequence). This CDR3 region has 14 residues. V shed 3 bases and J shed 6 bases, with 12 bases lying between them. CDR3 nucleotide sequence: TGTGCCAGTAGTATCCCGGGGGAGACCAATGAGCAGTTCTTC. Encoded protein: CASSIPGETNEQFF.

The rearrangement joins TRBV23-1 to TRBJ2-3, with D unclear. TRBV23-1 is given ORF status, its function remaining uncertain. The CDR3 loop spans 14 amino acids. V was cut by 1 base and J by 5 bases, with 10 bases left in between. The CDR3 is CASSQLYGRDTQYF. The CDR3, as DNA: TGCGCCAGCAGTCAATTGTACGGCAGAGATACGCAGTATTTT.

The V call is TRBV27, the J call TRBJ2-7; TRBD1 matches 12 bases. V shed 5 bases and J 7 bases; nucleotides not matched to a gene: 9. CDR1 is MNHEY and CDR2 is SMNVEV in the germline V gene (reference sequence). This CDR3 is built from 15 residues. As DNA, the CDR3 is TGTGCCAGCAGTCCGAACCGGGACAGGGGGCGAGAGCAGTACTTC. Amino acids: CASSPNRDRGREQYF.

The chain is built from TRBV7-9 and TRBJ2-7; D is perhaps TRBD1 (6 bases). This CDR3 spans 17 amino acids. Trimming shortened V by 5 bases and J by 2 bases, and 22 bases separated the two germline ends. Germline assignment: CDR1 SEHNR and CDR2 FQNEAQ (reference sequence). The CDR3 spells CASSPDPGQTITYEQYF. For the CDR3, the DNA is TGTGCCAGCAGCCCAGATCCGGGACAAACTATAACCTACGAGCAGTACTTC.

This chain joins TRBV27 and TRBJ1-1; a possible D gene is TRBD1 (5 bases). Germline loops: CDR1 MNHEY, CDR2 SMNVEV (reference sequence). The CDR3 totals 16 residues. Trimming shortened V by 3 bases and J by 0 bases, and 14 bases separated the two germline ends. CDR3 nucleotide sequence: TGTGCCAGCAGTTTGGGCTGGGGCGCTTTGAACACTGAAGCTTTCTTT. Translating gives CASSLGWGALNTEAFF.

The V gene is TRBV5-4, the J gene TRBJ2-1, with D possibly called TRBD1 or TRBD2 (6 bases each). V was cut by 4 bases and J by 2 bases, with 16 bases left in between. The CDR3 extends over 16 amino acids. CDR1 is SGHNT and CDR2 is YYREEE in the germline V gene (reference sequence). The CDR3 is CASSLLLGGPYNEQFF. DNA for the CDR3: TGTGCCAGCAGCCTCCTCTTAGGGGGGCCCTACAATGAGCAGTTCTTC.

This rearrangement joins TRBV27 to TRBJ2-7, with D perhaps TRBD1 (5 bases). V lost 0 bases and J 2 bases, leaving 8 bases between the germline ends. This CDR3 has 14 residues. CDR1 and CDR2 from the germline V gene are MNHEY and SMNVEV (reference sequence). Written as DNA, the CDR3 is TGTGCCAGCAGTTTATCACAGGCAACCTACGAGCAGTACTTC. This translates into CASSLSQATYEQYF.

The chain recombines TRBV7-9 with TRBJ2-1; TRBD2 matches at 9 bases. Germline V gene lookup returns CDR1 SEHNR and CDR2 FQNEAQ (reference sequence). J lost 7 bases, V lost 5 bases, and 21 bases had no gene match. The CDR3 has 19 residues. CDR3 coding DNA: TGTGCCAGCAGCCCCTATGGGCAGGGCCAACTAGCGGGCCTAAATGAGCAGTTCTTC. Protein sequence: CASSPYGQGQLAGLNEQFF.

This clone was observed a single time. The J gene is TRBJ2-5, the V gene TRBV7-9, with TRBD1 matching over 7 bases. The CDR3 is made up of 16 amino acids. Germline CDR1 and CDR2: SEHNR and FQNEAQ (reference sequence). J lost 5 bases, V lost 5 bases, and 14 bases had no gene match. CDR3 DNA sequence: TGTGCCAGCAGCCCACCCGGGACAGCCTCATCGGAGACCCAGTACTTC. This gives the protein CASSPPGTASSETQYF. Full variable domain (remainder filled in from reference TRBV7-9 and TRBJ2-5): DTGVSQNPRHKITKRGQNVTFRCDPISEHNRLYWYRQTLGQGPEFLTYFQNEAQLEKSRLLSDRFSAERPKGSFSTLEIQRTEQGDSAMYLCASSPPGTASSETQYFGPGTRLLVL.

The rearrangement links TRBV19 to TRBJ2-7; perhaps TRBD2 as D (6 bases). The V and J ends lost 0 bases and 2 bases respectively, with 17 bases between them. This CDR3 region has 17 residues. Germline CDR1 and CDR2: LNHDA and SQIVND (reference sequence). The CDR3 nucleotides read TGTGCCAGTAGTATAGAAACCGGGACTCTGACACCCTACGAGCAGTACTTC. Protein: CASSIETGTLTPYEQYF.

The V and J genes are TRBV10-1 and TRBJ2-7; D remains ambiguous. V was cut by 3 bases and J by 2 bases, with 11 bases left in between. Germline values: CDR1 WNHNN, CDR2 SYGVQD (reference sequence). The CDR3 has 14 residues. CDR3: CASSDDGPPYEQYF. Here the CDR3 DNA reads TGCGCCAGCAGTGATGACGGACCCCCCTACGAGCAGTACTTC.

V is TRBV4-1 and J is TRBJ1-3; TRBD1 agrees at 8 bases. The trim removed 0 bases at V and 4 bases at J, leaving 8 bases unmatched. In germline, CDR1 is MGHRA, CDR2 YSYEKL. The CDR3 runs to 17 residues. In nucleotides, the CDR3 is TGCGCCAGCAGCCAAGAGAAGACAGGGGCGCCCGGAAACACCATATATTTT. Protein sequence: CASSQEKTGAPGNTIYF.

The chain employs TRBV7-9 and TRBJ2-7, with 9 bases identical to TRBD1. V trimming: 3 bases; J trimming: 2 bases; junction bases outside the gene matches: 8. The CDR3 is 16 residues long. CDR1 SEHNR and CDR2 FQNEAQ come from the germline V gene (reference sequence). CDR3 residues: CASSFPPGQGTYEQYF. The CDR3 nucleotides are TGTGCCAGCAGCTTCCCTCCGGGACAGGGTACCTACGAGCAGTACTTC.

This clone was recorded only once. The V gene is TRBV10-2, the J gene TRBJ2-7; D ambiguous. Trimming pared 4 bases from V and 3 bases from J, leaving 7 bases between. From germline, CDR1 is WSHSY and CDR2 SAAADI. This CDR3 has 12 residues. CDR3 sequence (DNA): TGCGCCAGCAGTGTGGGCCTCTACGAGCAGTACTTC. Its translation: CASSVGLYEQYF.

This chain's CDR3 is CASTQVNSGANVLTF. CDR3 in DNA: TGTGCCAGCACCCAGGTCAACTCTGGGGCCAACGTCCTGACTTTC. The chain combines TRBV7-9 with TRBJ2-6; D is unclear. V lost 7 bases and J 0 bases, leaving 10 bases between the germline ends. Germline V gene lookup returns CDR1 SEHNR and CDR2 FQNEAQ (reference sequence). CDR3 size: 15 residues.